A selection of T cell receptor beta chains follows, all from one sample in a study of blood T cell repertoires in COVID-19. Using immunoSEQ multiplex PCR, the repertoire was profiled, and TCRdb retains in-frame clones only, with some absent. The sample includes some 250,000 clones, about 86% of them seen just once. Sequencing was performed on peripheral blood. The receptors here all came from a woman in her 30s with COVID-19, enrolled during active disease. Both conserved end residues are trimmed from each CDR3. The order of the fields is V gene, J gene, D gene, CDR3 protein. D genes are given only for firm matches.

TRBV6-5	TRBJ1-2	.	ASSFRGIGYT
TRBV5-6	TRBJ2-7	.	ASSMGLTAGREQY
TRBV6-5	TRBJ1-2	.	ASRKQGNYGYT
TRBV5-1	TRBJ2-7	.	ASSLAQGSSYEQY
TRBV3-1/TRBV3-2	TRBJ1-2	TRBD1	ASSHLTGGAYT
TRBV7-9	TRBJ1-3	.	ASSMREGDGNTIY
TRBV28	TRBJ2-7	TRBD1	ASSSGQGGYEQY
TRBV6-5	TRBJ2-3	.	ARRVEPDTQY
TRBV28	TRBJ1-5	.	ASSFRGGFLNQPQH
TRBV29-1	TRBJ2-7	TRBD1	SVGTGYHEQY
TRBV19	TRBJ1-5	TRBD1	ASSRQGARGNQPQH
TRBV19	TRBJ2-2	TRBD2	ASSIPPRGGNTGELF
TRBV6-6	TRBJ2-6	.	ASSRLSGANVLT
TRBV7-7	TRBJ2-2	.	AAGLGSTGELF
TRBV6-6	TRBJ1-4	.	ASSYSRVGAYEKLF
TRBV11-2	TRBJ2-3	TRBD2	ASSYQLAGGLDTQY
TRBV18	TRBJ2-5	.	ASSPLPPALPGETQY
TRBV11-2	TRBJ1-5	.	ASSSTRDKLIGNQPQH
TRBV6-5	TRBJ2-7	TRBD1	ASSYTDRGTYEQY
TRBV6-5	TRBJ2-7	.	ASRAGHQSYEQY
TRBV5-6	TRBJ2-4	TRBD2	ASSSRSGGNIQY
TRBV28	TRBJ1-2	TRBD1	ASSTTGSYGYT
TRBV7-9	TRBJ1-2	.	ASSFVTATQLNYGYT
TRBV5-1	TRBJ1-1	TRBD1	ASSWDRVGTTEAF
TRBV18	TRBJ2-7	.	ASSPTLEEQY
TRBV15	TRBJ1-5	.	ATSGQGNQPQH
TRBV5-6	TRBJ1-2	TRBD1	ASSSATGYGYT
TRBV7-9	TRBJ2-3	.	ASSLSAWDTQY
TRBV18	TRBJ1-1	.	ASSSGTQNTEAF
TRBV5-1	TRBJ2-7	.	ASSHPNSEQY
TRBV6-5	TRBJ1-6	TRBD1	ASSETGGVVTPLH
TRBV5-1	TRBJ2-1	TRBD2	ASSSQFRPGLAENEQF
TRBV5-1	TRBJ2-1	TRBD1	ASSFTGGTEQF
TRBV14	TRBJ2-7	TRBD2	ASSQDLDGTTLYEQY
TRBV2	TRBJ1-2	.	ALIPGQLTRANYGYT
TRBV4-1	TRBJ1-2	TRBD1	ASSRESGQAGYT
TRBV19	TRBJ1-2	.	ASSIRGMIVNHYGYT
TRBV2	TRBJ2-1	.	ASLVVEQF
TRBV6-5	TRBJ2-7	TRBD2	ASSRDGGGKEQY
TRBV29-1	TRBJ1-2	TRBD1	SGGGQGDGYT
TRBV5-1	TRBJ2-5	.	ASSSTPSTPGETQY
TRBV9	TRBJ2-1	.	ASSVGYRPQF
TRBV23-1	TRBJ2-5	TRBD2	ASSQGGETQY
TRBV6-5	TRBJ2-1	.	ASTPGGVYNEQF
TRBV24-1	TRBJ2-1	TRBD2	ATSDGAGGPRNEQF
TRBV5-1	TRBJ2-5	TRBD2	ASSPNPLAGGQETQY
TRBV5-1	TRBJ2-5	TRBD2	ASSLPGGALETQY
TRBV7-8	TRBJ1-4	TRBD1	ASTQGGFNEKLF
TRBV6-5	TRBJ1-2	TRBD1	ASSWGQGALGYT
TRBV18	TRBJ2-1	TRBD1	ASSQTVRGLSEQF
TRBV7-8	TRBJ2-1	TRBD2	ASSYRTSYYNEQF
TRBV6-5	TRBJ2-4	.	ASSYAGGNIQY
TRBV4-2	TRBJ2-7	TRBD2	ASSQEIAGGDYEQY
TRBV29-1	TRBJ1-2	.	SVAQGYT
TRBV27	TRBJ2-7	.	ASSLGINYEQY
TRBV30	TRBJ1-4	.	AWEQGTNEKLF
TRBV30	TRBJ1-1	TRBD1	ATTEGGMNTEAF
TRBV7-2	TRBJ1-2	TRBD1	ASRPYSQGTNYGYT
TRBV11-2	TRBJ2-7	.	ASSLGSNRQY